The T cell receptor (beta chain) described here comes from a study of T cell repertoires in cytomegalovirus infection. TCRdb re-called the reads with MiXCR, one entry per CDR3 protein. The top ten clones hold around 68% of a sample with around 95,000 distinct CDR3 sequences, approximately 30% of them seen once. The CDR3 sequence is 15 residues long. The germline V gene has CDR1 SGDLS and CDR2 YYNGEE. V gave up 3 bases and J gave up 1 base, with 14 bases separating them. This clonotype was seen more than once but under ten times. Its cognate antigen is unknown. The specimen was CD8+ T cells from cultured PBMCs, collected from culture after CMV antigen stimulation. The rearrangement links TRBV9 to TRBJ2-7; TRBD2 might be the D (6 bases). The sequence derives from a human donor in good health (CMV status not recorded). Some clones in this sample may be carry-over from other donors' samples. The CDR3 loop is CASSDGTYNSYEQYF. Written as DNA, the CDR3 is TGTGCCAGCAGCGACGGGACTTATAATTCCTACGAGCAGTACTTC.